This T cell receptor beta chain was sequenced during a study of T cells in Graves' hyperthyroidism and ophthalmopathy. The PBMCs were taken from under 12 ml of fresh peripheral blood. Germline V gene sequence: CDR1 MNHNS, CDR2 SASEGT. Unmatched junction bases numbered 2, after V lost 1 base and J lost 5 bases. This CDR3 region has 14 residues. RNA transcripts yielded amplified TCR beta CDR3 regions. Carried out on the TCR CDR3, a first-round RT-PCR used the HTBI primer set. Each CDR3 protein gets one entry after TCRdb re-called the multiplex PCR reads with MiXCR. The sample lists approximately 600,000 distinct CDR3 sequences, around 21% occurring once.

This receptor was taken from a man aged 30 to 39 with Graves' ophthalmopathy. Sequencing was performed on blood. The chain is built from TRBV6-1 and TRBJ2-3; 8 bases match TRBD1. This CDR3 reads CASSEGRGRDTQYF. CDR3 nucleotide sequence: TGTGCCAGCAGTGAAGGCAGGGGGCGAGATACGCAGTATTTT.